Here is one TCR beta chain with its context. The data derive from a study of blood T cell repertoires in COVID-19. Study-level information: Samples representing acute and convalescent COVID-19 were sourced from the United States, Italy and Spain. Nucleic acid was either cDNA or gDNA, and it came from T cells, B-cell-depleted T cells, or PBMCs.

Germline trimming cut 5 bases from V and 5 bases from J; bases unmatched to any gene: 10. Germline CDR1 reads SGHAT; CDR2 reads FQNNGV. The CDR3 consists of 16 residues. Measured with immunoSEQ multiplex PCR; TCRdb has only the in-frame clones, and not every one. The sample holds about 130,000 clones; about 86% are singletons and the top ten take around 19%. The chain carries TRBV11-2 and TRBJ2-1, with 9 nucleotides matching TRBD2. The origin of this receptor is a woman between 45 and 65 years old who had recovered from COVID-19. Sequencing was carried out using peripheral blood. CDR3 in amino acids: CASSPVSTSGDNEQFF. The CDR3, as DNA: TGTGCCAGCAGCCCCGTGTCGACTAGCGGAGACAATGAGCAGTTCTTC.